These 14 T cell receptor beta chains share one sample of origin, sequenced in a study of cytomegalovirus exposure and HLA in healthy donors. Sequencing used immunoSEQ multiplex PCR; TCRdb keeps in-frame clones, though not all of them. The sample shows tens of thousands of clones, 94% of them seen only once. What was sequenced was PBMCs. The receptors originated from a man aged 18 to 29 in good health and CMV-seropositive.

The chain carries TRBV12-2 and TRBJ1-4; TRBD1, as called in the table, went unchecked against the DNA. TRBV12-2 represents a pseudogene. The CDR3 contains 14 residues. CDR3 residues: CASRYDTLNEKLFF. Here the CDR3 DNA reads TGTGCAAGTCGCTATGACACCCTTAATGAAAAACTGTTTTTT.

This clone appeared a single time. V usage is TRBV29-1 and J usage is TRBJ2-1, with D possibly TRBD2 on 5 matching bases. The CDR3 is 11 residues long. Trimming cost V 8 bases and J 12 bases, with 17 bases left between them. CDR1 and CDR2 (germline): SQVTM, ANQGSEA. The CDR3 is CSSAGSEGQFF. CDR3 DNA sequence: TGCAGCTCCGCCGGCTCCGAGGGGCAGTTCTTC.

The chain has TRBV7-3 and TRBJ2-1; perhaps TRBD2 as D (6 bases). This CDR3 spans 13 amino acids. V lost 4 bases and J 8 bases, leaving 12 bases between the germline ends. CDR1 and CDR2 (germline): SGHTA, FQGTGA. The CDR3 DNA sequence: TGTGCCAGCAGCTCCCCGGGAGTCGATGAGCAGTTCTTC. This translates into CASSSPGVDEQFF.

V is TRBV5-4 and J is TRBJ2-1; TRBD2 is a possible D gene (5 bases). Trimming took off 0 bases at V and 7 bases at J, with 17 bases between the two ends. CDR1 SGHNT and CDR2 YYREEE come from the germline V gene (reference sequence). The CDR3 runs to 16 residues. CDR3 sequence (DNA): TGTGCCAGCAGCTTGGGTTCCGAGGTCACGGGGAATGAGCAGTTCTTC. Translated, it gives CASSLGSEVTGNEQFF.

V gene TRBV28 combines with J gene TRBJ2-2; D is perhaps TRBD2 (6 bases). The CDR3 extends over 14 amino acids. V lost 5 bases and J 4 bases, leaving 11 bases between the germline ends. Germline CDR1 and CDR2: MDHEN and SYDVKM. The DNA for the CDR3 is TGTGCCAGCAGTCCGGGACTCCTCACCGGGGAGCTGTTTTTT. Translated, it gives CASSPGLLTGELFF.

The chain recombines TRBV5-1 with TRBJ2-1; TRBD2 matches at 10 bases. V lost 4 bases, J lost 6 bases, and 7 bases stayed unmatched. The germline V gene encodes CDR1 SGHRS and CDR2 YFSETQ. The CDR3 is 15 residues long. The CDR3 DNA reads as TGCGCCAGCAGCACCCTAGCGGGAGATACCAATGAGCAGTTCTTC. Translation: CASSTLAGDTNEQFF. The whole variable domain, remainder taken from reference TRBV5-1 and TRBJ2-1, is KAGVTQTPRYLIKTRGQQVTLSCSPISGHRSVSWYQQTPGQGLQFLFEYFSETQRNKGNFPGRFSGRQFSNSRSEMNVSTLELGDSALYLCASSTLAGDTNEQFFGPGTRLTVL.

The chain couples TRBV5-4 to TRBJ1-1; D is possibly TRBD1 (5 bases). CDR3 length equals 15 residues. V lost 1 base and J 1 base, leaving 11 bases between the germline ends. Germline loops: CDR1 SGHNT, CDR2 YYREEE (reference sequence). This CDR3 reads CASSLPRQKNTEAFF. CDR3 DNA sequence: TGTGCCAGCAGCTTGCCCAGACAGAAGAACACTGAAGCTTTCTTT.

Written as DNA, the CDR3 is TGTGCCAGCAGTCCACCCGGACAGGGCGGTCGTGGGGAGCTGTTTTTT. As protein: CASSPPGQGGRGELFF. The chain is built from TRBV28 and TRBJ2-2; 8 nucleotides agree with TRBD1. The CDR3 length is 16 residues. The V segment lost 5 bases and the J segment 8 bases; nucleotides outside the gene matches: 13. CDR1 and CDR2 (germline): MDHEN, SYDVKM.

CDR3 loop: CATSPGPDQPQHF. The CDR3 DNA reads as TGTGCCACCAGCCCAGGCCCCGATCAGCCCCAGCATTTT. The chain is built from TRBV15 and TRBJ1-5; D not resolved. Germline lookup yields CDR1 LNHNV and CDR2 YYDKDF (reference sequence). V lost 5 bases to trimming and J lost 5 bases, with 10 bases between them. The CDR3 runs 13 residues.

CDR3 amino acids: CASSLRGGEQFF. DNA of the CDR3: TGTGCCAGCAGTCTGCGGGGGGGTGAGCAGTTCTTC. The chain carries TRBV6-6 and TRBJ2-1, with TRBD2 matching over 9 bases. This CDR3 spans 12 amino acids. CDR1 is MNHNY, CDR2 SVGAGI, per germline (reference sequence). J gave up 9 bases and V 5 bases, and 2 bases lay outside the gene matches.

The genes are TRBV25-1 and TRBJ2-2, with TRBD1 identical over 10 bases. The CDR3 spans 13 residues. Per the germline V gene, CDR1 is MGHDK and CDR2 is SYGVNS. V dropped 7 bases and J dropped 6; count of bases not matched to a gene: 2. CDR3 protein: CASNDRGPGELFF. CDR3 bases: TGTGCCAGCAACGACAGGGGGCCCGGGGAGCTGTTTTTT.

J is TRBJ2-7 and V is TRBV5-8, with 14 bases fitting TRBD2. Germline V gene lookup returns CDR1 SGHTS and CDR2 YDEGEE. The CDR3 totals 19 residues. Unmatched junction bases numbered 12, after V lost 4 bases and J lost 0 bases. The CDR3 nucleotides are TGTGCCAGCAGCCGGCTTCCCGGGACTAGCGGGAGTGGCTCCTACGAGCAGTACTTC. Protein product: CASSRLPGTSGSGSYEQYF. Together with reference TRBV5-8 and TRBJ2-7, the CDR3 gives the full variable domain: EAGVTQSPTHLIKTRGQQATLRCSPISGHTSVYWYQQALGLGLQFLLWYDEGEERNRGNFPPRFSGRQFPNYSSELNVNALELEDSALYLCASSRLPGTSGSGSYEQYFGPGTRLTVT.

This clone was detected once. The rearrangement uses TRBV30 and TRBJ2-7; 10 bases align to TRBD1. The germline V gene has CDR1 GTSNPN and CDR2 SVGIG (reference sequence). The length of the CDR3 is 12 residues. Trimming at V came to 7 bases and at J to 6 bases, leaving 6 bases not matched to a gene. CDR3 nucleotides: TGTGCCTACCCGGGACAGGGGTCCGAGCAGTACTTC. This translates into CAYPGQGSEQYF.

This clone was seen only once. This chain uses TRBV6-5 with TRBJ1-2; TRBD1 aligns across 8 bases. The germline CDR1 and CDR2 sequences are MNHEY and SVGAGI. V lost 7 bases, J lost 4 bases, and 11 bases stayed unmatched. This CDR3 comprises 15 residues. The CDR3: CASTENPGQVYGYTF. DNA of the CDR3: TGTGCCAGCACCGAAAATCCGGGACAGGTCTATGGCTACACCTTC.